The sample holds many counts of the clone carrying this TCR beta chain. TCRdb used MiXCR to reprocess the 5' RACE reads, holding one entry per CDR3 protein. The profile shows more than 75,000 distinct CDR3 sequences, under 4.5% of them singletons. The sample's time point: longitudinal time-point 3. This sample is part of a study of neurological immune-mediated disorders. This CDR3 is 12 amino acids long. In germline, CDR1 is MDHEN, CDR2 SYDVKM. Trimming stripped 4 bases from V and 2 bases from J, with 5 bases between. The chain combines TRBV28 with TRBJ1-2; a weak D match, TRBD1 (5 bases). The sequenced material came from PBMCs. The receptor was derived from an older woman with multiple sclerosis. The CDR3 loop is CASSWGNYGYTF. The CDR3 DNA is TGTGCCAGCAGTTGGGGGAACTATGGCTACACCTTC.